A single sample gave rise to the 10 T cell receptor beta chains below, sequenced in a study of blood T cell repertoires in COVID-19. Some clones are missing from TCRdb's copy, which holds only in-frame ones; the method was immunoSEQ multiplex PCR. This repertoire shows more than 95,000 clones, about 86% found once; its top ten account for approximately 5.8%. The sequencing input was peripheral blood. These receptors all stem from a man older than 75 with active or convalescent COVID-19.

This clone came up a few times. The chain joins TRBV2 to TRBJ2-3; 12 bases fit TRBD2. V was pared by 4 bases and J by 5 bases, with 4 bases of the junction left unmatched. CDR1 is SNHLY, CDR2 FYNNEI, per germline. There are 15 residues in the CDR3. The CDR3 reads CASSVTSGGGDTQYF. The CDR3 DNA is TGTGCCAGCAGTGTGACTAGCGGGGGTGGAGATACGCAGTATTTT.

The chain's CDR3 is CASTTSGGGETQYF. CDR3 bases: TGTGCCAGCACCACTAGCGGGGGAGGGGAGACCCAGTACTTC. This chain links TRBV6-5 with TRBJ2-5, with TRBD2 matching 11 bases. Germline CDR1 and CDR2: MNHEY and SVGAGI. The CDR3 consists of 14 residues. The V gene end was trimmed by 7 bases and the J gene end by 5 bases; junction bases not matched to a gene: 6.

The rearrangement links TRBV9 to TRBJ1-1, with D possibly matching TRBD1 (5 bases). V was pared by 0 bases and J by 3 bases, with 15 bases between. The germline V gene encodes CDR1 SGDLS and CDR2 YYNGEE. This CDR3 has 16 amino acids. Here the CDR3 reads CASSVEFSTGDTEAFF. The CDR3 bases are TGTGCCAGCAGCGTAGAATTCTCTACAGGAGACACTGAAGCTTTCTTT. Looking up the rest from reference TRBV9 and TRBJ1-1 gives the full variable domain: DSGVTQTPKHLITATGQRVTLRCSPRSGDLSVYWYQQSLDQGLQFLIQYYNGEERAKGNILERFSAQQFPDLHSELNLSSLELGDSALYFCASSVEFSTGDTEAFFGQGTRLTVV.

The chain recombines TRBV7-2 with TRBJ2-2, with D uncertain. The CDR3 consists of 13 residues. CDR1 is SGHTA and CDR2 is FQGNSA in the germline V gene. V shed 3 bases and J shed 8 bases, with 10 bases lying between them. The CDR3, as DNA: TGTGCCAGCAGCTTTTCTATCCGTGGGGAGCTGTTTTTT. Encoded protein: CASSFSIRGELFF.

The chain is built from TRBV13 and TRBJ2-1; 12 nucleotides line up with TRBD2. The CDR3 spans 15 residues. Germline CDR1 is PRHDT and CDR2 is FYEKMQ (reference sequence). V lost 5 bases and J lost 6; bases outside the gene matches: 5. The CDR3 nucleotides are TGTGCCAGCAGCCCACTAGCGGGGGGTGGCAATGAGCAGTTCTTC. It specifies CASSPLAGGGNEQFF.

The V call is TRBV9, the J call TRBJ1-2, with D tentatively TRBD1 (5 bases). The CDR3 is made up of 15 amino acids. Looked up from germline, CDR1 is SGDLS and CDR2 is YYNGEE. V was trimmed by 4 bases and J by 3 bases, leaving 16 bases between them. As DNA, the CDR3 is TGTGCCAGCAGCCCCGGAGGGGCAATGGACTATGGCTACACCTTC. Protein: CASSPGGAMDYGYTF.

The chain has TRBV19 and TRBJ2-7, with D possibly matching TRBD1 (5 bases). The V gene lost 8 bases and the J gene lost 11 bases, with 25 bases spanning the gap. The CDR3 length is 14 residues. Germline V gives CDR1 LNHDA, CDR2 SQIVND (reference sequence). The CDR3 bases are TGTGCCAGTTGTCCGGATTCCAGTCGTGGGGCGAAGTACTTC. It is translated as CASCPDSSRGAKYF.

The V call is TRBV9, the J call TRBJ2-4, with TRBD1 identical over 7 bases. V shed 3 bases, J shed 2 bases, and the junction held 5 bases outside the gene matches. Germline lookup yields CDR1 SGDLS and CDR2 YYNGEE. The CDR3 spans 15 residues. CDR3 protein: CASSDHRGTKNIQYF. As DNA, the CDR3 is TGTGCCAGCAGCGATCACAGGGGAACCAAAAACATTCAGTACTTC. Drawing the rest from reference TRBV9 and TRBJ2-4, the complete variable domain is DSGVTQTPKHLITATGQRVTLRCSPRSGDLSVYWYQQSLDQGLQFLIQYYNGEERAKGNILERFSAQQFPDLHSELNLSSLELGDSALYFCASSDHRGTKNIQYFGAGTRLSVL.

This chain connects TRBV18 to TRBJ1-4, with TRBD1 matching over 7 bases. V was pared by 1 base and J by 8 bases, with 4 bases of the junction left unmatched. The CDR3 contains 14 residues. Looked up from germline, CDR1 is KGHSH and CDR2 is LQKENI. The CDR3 region is CASSPQGAEEKLFF. The CDR3 DNA sequence: TGTGCCAGCTCACCACAGGGGGCGGAAGAAAAACTGTTTTTT.

This chain links TRBV6-2 or TRBV6-3 with TRBJ1-5, with a possible D match to TRBD1 (5 bases). V dropped 4 bases and J dropped 0 bases, with 13 bases sitting between them. The germline gives CDR1 MNHEY, CDR2 SVGEGT. The length of the CDR3 is 16 residues. The CDR3 DNA sequence: TGTGCCAGCAGTTCGCAGGGCCCGTATAGCAATCAGCCCCAGCATTTT. Protein sequence: CASSSQGPYSNQPQHF.